The 22 T cell receptor beta chains reported below all come from one sample, sequenced in a study of blood T cell repertoires in COVID-19. The table came from immunoSEQ multiplex PCR; TCRdb's copy has only in-frame clones and leaves some out. The sample records around 300,000 clones, just over 85% being singletons. Sequencing used peripheral blood. The receptors here all came from a woman in her twenties or thirties with active or convalescent COVID-19.

The CDR3 DNA sequence: TGCAGCGTGAGGGAGACTAGCGGGGGGACAGATACGCAGTATTTT. Its translation: CSVRETSGGTDTQYF. The J gene is TRBJ2-3, the V gene TRBV29-1; 13 nucleotides line up with TRBD2. V trimming: 6 bases; J trimming: 3 bases; junction bases outside the gene matches: 6. CDR3 length equals 15 residues. The germline V gene has CDR1 SQVTM and CDR2 ANQGSEA.

The J gene is TRBJ1-2, the V gene TRBV28, with 7 bases fitting TRBD1. V trimming: 6 bases; J trimming: 8 bases; junction bases outside the gene matches: 12. CDR1 and CDR2 (germline): MDHEN, SYDVKM. The CDR3 is made up of 14 amino acids. CDR3 in DNA: TGTGCCAGCAGCACGACAGGGACCGCTGGGGGCTACACCTTC. Its protein is CASSTTGTAGGYTF.

The chain links TRBV3-1 (or the pseudogene TRBV3-2) to TRBJ1-3; D is unclear. The length of the CDR3 is 15 residues. Germline CDR1 and CDR2: LGHDT and YNNKEL (reference sequence). V was cut by 1 base and J by 1 base, with 8 bases left in between. CDR3 sequence (DNA): TGTGCCAGCAGCCAAGTTCGAGGTTCTGGAAACACCATATATTTT. Encoded protein: CASSQVRGSGNTIYF.

The V and J genes are TRBV10-1 and TRBJ2-3; 7 nucleotides match TRBD2. The CDR3 runs 18 residues. V lost 3 bases, J lost 4 bases, and 16 bases stayed unmatched. Germline V gives CDR1 WNHNN, CDR2 SYGVQD (reference sequence). The CDR3 sequence: CASSDRALPLGGADTQYF. The CDR3 nucleotides are TGCGCCAGCAGTGATCGGGCCCTGCCGCTTGGGGGGGCAGATACGCAGTATTTT.

This chain links TRBV5-4 with TRBJ1-2, with 9 bases fitting TRBD1. With 6 bases clipped from V and 7 bases from J, the junction kept 10 bases outside the gene matches. The length of the CDR3 is 14 residues. CDR1 and CDR2 (germline): SGHNT, YYREEE (reference sequence). In DNA, the CDR3 is TGTGCCAGCAAGGGACAGGGTATCGAGGGTGGCTACACCTTC. Its protein product is CASKGQGIEGGYTF.

In regard to this clone: The identical CDR3 is also encoded by other nucleotide sequences in the sample. The chain is built from TRBV15 and TRBJ2-5; D is undetermined. Germline V CDR1 and CDR2: LNHNV, YYDKDF (reference sequence). Trimming left V 1 base short and J 1 base short, with 4 bases between. There are 13 residues in the CDR3. As DNA, the CDR3 is TGTGCCACCAGCAGAGGGGCCCAAGAGACCCAGTACTTC. It translates to CATSRGAQETQYF. Full variable domain (outside the CDR3, taken from reference TRBV15 and TRBJ2-5): DAMVIQNPRYQVTQFGKPVTLSCSQTLNHNVMYWYQQKSSQAPKLLFHYYDKDFNNEADTPDNFQSRRPNTSFCFLDIRSPGLGDTAMYLCATSRGAQETQYFGPGTRLLVL.

The table lists this clone with a few counts. One end of the junction fails to match germline, which may point to a read error. The chain combines TRBV7-8 with TRBJ1-2; 7 positions match TRBD1. Germline assignment: CDR1 SGHVS and CDR2 FQNEAQ. The CDR3 is 12 residues long. CDR3 coding DNA: TGTGCCAGCAGCCTGGGGGCGACAGGGCCAAGCTTC. Encoded protein: CASSLGATGPSF. The full variable domain, completed using reference TRBV7-8 and TRBJ1-2, is GAGVSQSPRYKVAKRGQDVALRCDPISGHVSLFWYQQALGQGPEFLTYFQNEAQLDKSGLPSDRFFAERPEGSVSTLKIQRTQQEDSAVYLCASSLGATGPSFGSGTRLTVV.

This chain links TRBV19 with TRBJ1-6, with D maybe TRBD1 (5 bases). Trimming cost V 7 bases and J 14 bases, with 21 bases left between them. This CDR3 is 14 amino acids long. Looked up from germline, CDR1 is LNHDA and CDR2 is SQIVND (reference sequence). The DNA of the CDR3 is TGTGCCAGTACGAGGGCAGGGTCCACGGGGGCCCTCCACTTT. Amino acids: CASTRAGSTGALHF.

The chain has TRBV3-1 (or the pseudogene TRBV3-2) and TRBJ2-7; D is unclear. The CDR3 has 13 amino acids. CDR1 is LGHDT, CDR2 YNNKEL, per germline (reference sequence). V was pared by 3 bases and J by 6 bases, with 12 bases between. CDR3 DNA sequence: TGTGCCAGCAGCCATAATGGTGGCGGCGAGCAGTACTTC. It codes for CASSHNGGGEQYF.

This sequence joins TRBV19 and TRBJ2-5; maybe TRBD1 (6 bases). Trimming left V 4 bases short and J 8 bases short, with 17 bases between. Germline CDR1 and CDR2: LNHDA and SQIVND (reference sequence). The CDR3 consists of 14 residues. Here the CDR3 reads CASSRRTAGATQYF. CDR3 DNA sequence: TGTGCCAGTAGTAGACGGACGGCAGGGGCAACCCAGTACTTC.

The chain uses TRBV28 and TRBJ1-5, with D tentatively TRBD1 (5 bases). The germline V gene encodes CDR1 MDHEN and CDR2 SYDVKM. The V end lost 6 bases, the J end lost 10 bases, and 10 bases lay between the germline ends. The CDR3 extends over 11 amino acids. Here the CDR3 reads CASRTQGPQHF. DNA for the CDR3: TGTGCCAGCAGGACCCAGGGACCCCAGCATTTT.

The rearrangement uses TRBV7-2 and TRBJ2-5; D is ambiguous. The CDR3 consists of 14 residues. Per the germline V gene, CDR1 is SGHTA and CDR2 is FQGNSA. V lost 1 base to trimming and J lost 5 bases, with 11 bases between them. CDR3 residues: CASSLGQAQETQYF. The CDR3 DNA sequence: TGTGCCAGCAGCTTAGGCCAGGCACAGGAGACCCAGTACTTC.

The chain recombines TRBV7-2 with TRBJ2-5, with TRBD2 identical over 11 bases. The V and J ends lost 7 bases and 5 bases, in that order; junction bases with no gene match: 12. Per the germline V gene, CDR1 is SGHTA and CDR2 is FQGNSA. CDR3 size: 16 residues. The CDR3 DNA follows: TGTGCCAGCACCCAAATGACTAGCGGGGTTCGGGAGACCCAGTACTTC. Amino acid sequence: CASTQMTSGVRETQYF.

This clone was seen only once. This chain joins TRBV7-2 and TRBJ1-5; 9 bases are a match to TRBD1. Per the germline V gene, CDR1 is SGHTA and CDR2 is FQGNSA. The junction had 8 bases not matched to a gene; V was cut back by 1 base and J by 1 base. This CDR3 contains 18 residues. The CDR3 spells CASSLVGTGSWSNQPQHF. The DNA for the CDR3 is TGTGCCAGCAGCTTAGTGGGGACAGGGTCATGGAGCAATCAGCCCCAGCATTTT. Variable domain in full (rest from reference TRBV7-2 and TRBJ1-5): GAGVSQSPSNKVTEKGKDVELRCDPISGHTALYWYRQSLGQGLEFLIYFQGNSAPDKSGLPSDRFSAERTGGSVSTLTIQRTQQEDSAVYLCASSLVGTGSWSNQPQHFGDGTRLSIL.

The chain uses TRBV30 and TRBJ1-5, with 8 bases lining up with TRBD1. The germline V gene encodes CDR1 GTSNPN and CDR2 SVGIG (reference sequence). CDR3 length: 15 residues. V trimming: 5 bases; J trimming: 3 bases; junction bases outside the gene matches: 9. The CDR3 DNA follows: TGTGCCTGGGGAGGACAGGGCGGGGTCAATCAGCCCCAGCATTTT. It codes for CAWGGQGGVNQPQHF.

The chain couples TRBV10-3 to TRBJ1-5; no reliable D call. Germline V gene lookup returns CDR1 ENHRY and CDR2 SYGVKD. V shed 2 bases and J shed 9 bases, with 8 bases lying between them. The CDR3 extends over 12 amino acids. CDR3 amino acids: CAISEAGRPQHF. Here the CDR3 DNA reads TGTGCCATCAGTGAGGCAGGTCGGCCCCAGCATTTT.

CDR3 coding DNA: TGTGCCAGCTCACCAAAGGGGTCGCAGCCCCAGCATTTT. The encoded protein is CASSPKGSQPQHF. The chain joins TRBV18 to TRBJ1-5; possibly TRBD1 for D (5 bases). Germline V gene lookup returns CDR1 KGHSH and CDR2 LQKENI. The CDR3 spans 13 residues. The V and J ends lost 2 bases and 7 bases respectively, with 9 bases between them.

This rearrangement joins TRBV7-9 to TRBJ1-4; 10 positions match TRBD1. The V segment lost 4 bases and the J segment 6 bases; nucleotides outside the gene matches: 5. The CDR3 extends over 15 amino acids. Germline loops: CDR1 SEHNR, CDR2 FQNEAQ (reference sequence). The CDR3 nucleotides read TGTGCCAGCAGCTGGAGAGGGACAGGGGATGAAAAACTGTTTTTT. It specifies CASSWRGTGDEKLFF.

The rearrangement uses TRBV6-1 and TRBJ1-4; possibly TRBD1 for D (6 bases). From germline, CDR1 is MNHNS and CDR2 SASEGT. The ends were cut back, 4 bases at V and 6 bases at J, with 21 bases in the middle. The CDR3 has 17 residues. CDR3 region: CASSGIKRRGADEKLFF. CDR3 sequence (DNA): TGTGCCAGCAGTGGCATAAAACGCCGGGGGGCTGATGAAAAACTGTTTTTT.

This clone was observed a few times. The chain recombines TRBV2 with TRBJ2-7; perhaps TRBD2 as D (6 bases). In germline, CDR1 is SNHLY, CDR2 FYNNEI. The CDR3 has 15 residues. V was clipped by 3 bases and J by 2 bases, with 14 bases between them. The CDR3 nucleotides are TGTGCCAGCAGTGAGGGGCGGGGTCCTACCTACGAGCAGTACTTC. Its protein is CASSEGRGPTYEQYF.

J is TRBJ1-1 and V is TRBV6-2 or TRBV6-3; maybe TRBD1 (6 bases). The germline V gene encodes CDR1 MNHEY and CDR2 SVGEGT. Between the trimmed V and J ends, which lost 6 bases and 1 base, there was a span of 12 bases. CDR3 length: 14 amino acids. This chain's CDR3 is CASSWGGSNTEAFF. For the CDR3, the DNA is TGTGCCAGCAGCTGGGGGGGCTCGAACACTGAAGCTTTCTTT.

This clone was seen only a few times. The J gene is TRBJ1-2, the V gene TRBV27, with 8 bases that match TRBD1. Unmatched junction bases numbered 4, after V lost 5 bases and J lost 5 bases. Germline CDR1 MNHEY, CDR2 SMNVEV (reference sequence). The length of the CDR3 is 13 residues. CDR3 sequence: CASSPRTGYGYTF. CDR3 nucleotide sequence: TGTGCCAGCAGTCCGAGGACAGGGTATGGCTACACCTTC.